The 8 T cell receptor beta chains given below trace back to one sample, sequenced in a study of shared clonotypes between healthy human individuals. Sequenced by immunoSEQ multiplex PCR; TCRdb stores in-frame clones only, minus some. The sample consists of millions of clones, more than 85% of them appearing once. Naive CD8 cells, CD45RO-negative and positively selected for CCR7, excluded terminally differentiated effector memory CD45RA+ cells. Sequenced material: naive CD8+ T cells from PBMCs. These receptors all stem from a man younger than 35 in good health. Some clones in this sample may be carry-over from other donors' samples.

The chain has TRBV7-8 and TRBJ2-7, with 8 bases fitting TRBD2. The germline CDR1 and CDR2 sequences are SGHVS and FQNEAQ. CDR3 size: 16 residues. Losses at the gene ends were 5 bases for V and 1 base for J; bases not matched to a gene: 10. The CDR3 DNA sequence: TGTGCCAGCAGCCCCTCTAGGACTAGCCCGTCCTACGAGCAGTACTTC. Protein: CASSPSRTSPSYEQYF.

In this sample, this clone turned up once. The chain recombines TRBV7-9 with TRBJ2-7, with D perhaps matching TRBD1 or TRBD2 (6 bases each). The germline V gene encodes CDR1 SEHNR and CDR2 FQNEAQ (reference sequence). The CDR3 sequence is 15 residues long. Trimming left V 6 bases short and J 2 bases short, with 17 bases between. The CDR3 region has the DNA TGTGCCAGCAGAGGGGGGAGCGGACCAACCTACGAGCAGTACTTC. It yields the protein CASRGGSGPTYEQYF.

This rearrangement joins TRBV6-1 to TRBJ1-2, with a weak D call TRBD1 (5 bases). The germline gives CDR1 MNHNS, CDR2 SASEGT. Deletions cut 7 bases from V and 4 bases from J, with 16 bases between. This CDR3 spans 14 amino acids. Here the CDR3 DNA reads TGTGCCAGCACCCTATTAGGGGTTAGCTATGGCTACACCTTC. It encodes CASTLLGVSYGYTF.

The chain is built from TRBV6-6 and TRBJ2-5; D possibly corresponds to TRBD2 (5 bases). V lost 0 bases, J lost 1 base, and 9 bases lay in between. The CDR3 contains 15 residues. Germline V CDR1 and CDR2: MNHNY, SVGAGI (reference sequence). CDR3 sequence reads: CASSYSPRGQETQYF. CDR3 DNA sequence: TGTGCCAGCAGTTACTCCCCTCGGGGCCAAGAGACCCAGTACTTC.

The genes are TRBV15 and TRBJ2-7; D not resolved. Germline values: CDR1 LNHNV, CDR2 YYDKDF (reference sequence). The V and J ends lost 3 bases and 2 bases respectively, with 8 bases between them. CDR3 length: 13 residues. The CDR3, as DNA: TGTGCCACCAGCAGCGCGATAGCCTACGAGCAGTACTTC. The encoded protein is CATSSAIAYEQYF.

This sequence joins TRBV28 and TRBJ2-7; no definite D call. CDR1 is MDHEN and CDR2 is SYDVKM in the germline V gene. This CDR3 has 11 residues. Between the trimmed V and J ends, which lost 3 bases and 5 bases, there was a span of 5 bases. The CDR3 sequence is CASSFNNEQYF. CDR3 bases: TGTGCCAGCAGTTTTAACAACGAGCAGTACTTC.

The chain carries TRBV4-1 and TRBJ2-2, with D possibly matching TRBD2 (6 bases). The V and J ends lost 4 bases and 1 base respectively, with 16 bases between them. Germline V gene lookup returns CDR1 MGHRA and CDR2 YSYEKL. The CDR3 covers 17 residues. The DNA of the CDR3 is TGCGCCAGCAGCCCTACCTCTAGCGCGTGGAACACCGGGGAGCTGTTTTTT. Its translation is CASSPTSSAWNTGELFF.

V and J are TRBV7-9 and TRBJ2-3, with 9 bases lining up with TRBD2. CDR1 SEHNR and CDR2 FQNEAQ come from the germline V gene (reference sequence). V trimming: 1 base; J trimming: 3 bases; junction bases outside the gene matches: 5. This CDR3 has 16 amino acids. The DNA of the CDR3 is TGTGCCAGCAGCTTAGGGCCTCTAGCGGGAACAGATACGCAGTATTTT. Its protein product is CASSLGPLAGTDTQYF. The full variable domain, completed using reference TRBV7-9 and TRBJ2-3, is DTGVSQNPRHKITKRGQNVTFRCDPISEHNRLYWYRQTLGQGPEFLTYFQNEAQLEKSRLLSDRFSAERPKGSFSTLEIQRTEQGDSAMYLCASSLGPLAGTDTQYFGPGTRLTVL.